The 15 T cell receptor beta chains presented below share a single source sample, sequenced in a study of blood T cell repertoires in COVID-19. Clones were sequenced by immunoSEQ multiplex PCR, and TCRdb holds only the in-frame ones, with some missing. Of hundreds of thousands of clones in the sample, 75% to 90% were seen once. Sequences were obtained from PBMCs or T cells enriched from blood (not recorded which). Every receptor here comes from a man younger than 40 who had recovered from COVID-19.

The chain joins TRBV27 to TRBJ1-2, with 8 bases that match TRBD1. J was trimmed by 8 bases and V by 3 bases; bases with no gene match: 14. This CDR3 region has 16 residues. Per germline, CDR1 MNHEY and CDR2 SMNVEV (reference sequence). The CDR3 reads CASSFYYQDREEGYTF. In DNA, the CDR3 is TGTGCCAGCAGTTTTTACTATCAGGACAGGGAGGAGGGCTACACCTTC.

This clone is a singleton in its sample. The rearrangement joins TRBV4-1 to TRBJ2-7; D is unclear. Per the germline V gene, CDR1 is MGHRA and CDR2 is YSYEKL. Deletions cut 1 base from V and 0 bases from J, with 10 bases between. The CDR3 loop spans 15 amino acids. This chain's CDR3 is CASSQGGQSSYEQYF. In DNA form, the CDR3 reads TGCGCCAGCAGCCAAGGTGGGCAGAGCTCCTACGAGCAGTACTTC.

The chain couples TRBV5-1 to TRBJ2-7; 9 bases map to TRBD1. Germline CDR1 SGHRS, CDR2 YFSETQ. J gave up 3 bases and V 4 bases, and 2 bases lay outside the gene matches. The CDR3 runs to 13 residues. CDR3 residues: CASSRTGVYEQYF. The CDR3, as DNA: TGCGCCAGCAGCCGGACAGGGGTCTACGAGCAGTACTTC.

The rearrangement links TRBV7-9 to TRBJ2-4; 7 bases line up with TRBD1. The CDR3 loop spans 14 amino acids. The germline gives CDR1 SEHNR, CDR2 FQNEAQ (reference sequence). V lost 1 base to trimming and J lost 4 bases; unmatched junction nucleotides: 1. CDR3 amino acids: CASSLETGKNIQYF. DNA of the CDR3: TGTGCCAGCAGCTTAGAGACAGGGAAAAACATTCAGTACTTC.

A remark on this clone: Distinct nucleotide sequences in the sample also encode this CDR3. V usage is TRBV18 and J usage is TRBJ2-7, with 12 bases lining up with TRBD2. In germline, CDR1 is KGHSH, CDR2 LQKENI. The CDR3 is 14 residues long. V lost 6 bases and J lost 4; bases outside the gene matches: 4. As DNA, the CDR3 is TGTGCCAGCTCCCCGACTAGCGGGAGTTACGAGCAGTACTTC. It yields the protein CASSPTSGSYEQYF. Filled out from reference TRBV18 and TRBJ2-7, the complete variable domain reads NAGVMQNPRHLVRRRGQEARLRCSPMKGHSHVYWYRQLPEEGLKFMVYLQKENIIDESGMPKERFSAEFPKEGPSILRIQQVVRGDSAAYFCASSPTSGSYEQYFGPGTRLTVT.

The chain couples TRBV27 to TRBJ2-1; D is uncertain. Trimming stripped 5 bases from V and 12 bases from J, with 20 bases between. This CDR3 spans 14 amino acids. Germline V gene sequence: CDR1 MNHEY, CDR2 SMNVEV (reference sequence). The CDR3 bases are TGTGCCAGCAGTCTCCAAGATAGCACCTTGGGGCAGTTCTTC. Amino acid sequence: CASSLQDSTLGQFF.

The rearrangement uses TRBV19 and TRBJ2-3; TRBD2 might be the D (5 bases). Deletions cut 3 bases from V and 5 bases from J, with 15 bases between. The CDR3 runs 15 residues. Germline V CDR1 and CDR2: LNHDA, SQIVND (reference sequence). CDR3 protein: CASSILGGERDTQYF. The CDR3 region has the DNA TGTGCCAGTAGTATCCTCGGAGGCGAAAGAGATACGCAGTATTTT.

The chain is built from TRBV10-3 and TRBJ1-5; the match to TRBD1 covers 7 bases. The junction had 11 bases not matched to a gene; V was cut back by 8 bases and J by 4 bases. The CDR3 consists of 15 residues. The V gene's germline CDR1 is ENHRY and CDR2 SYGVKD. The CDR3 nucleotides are TGTGCCATCGCTACTGAAGGGGGCTGGAATCAGCCCCAGCATTTT. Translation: CAIATEGGWNQPQHF.

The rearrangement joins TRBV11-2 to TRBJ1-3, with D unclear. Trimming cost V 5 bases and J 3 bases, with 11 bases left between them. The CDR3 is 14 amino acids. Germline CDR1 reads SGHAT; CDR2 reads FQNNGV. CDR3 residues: CASSPRYGGNTIYF. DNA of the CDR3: TGTGCCAGCAGCCCGCGGTACGGTGGAAACACCATATATTTT.

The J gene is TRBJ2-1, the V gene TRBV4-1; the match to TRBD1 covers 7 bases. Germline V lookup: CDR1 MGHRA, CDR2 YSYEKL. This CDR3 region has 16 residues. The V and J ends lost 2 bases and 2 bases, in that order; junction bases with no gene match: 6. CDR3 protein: CASSQWPGQPYNEQFF. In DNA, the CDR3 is TGCGCCAGCAGCCAATGGCCGGGACAGCCCTACAATGAGCAGTTCTTC.

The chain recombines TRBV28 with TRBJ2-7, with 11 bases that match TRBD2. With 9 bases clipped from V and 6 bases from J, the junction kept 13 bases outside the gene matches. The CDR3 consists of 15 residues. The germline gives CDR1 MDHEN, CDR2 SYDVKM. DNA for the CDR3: TGTGCCAGTAATTTACGACTAGCGGGACTCTCCGAGCAGTACTTC. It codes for CASNLRLAGLSEQYF.

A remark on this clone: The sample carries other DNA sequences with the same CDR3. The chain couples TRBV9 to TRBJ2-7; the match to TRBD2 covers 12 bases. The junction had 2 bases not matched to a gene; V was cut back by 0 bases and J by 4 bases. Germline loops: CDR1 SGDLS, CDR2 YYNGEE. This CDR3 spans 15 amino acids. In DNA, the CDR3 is TGTGCCAGCAGCGTAGGACTAGCGGGAGTTTACGAGCAGTACTTC. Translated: CASSVGLAGVYEQYF.

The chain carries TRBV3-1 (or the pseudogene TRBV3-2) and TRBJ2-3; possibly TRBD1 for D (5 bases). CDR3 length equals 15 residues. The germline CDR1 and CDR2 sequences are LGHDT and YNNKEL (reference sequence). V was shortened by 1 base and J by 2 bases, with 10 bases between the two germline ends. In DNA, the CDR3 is TGTGCCAGCAGCCAAGGACAGACCATCACAGATACGCAGTATTTT. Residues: CASSQGQTITDTQYF.

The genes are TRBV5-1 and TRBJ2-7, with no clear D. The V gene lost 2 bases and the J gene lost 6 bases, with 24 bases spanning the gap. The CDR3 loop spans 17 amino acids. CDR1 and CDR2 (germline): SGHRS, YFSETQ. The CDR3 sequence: CASSFYQSGMPGGEQYF. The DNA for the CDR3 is TGCGCCAGCAGCTTTTATCAATCGGGTATGCCTGGTGGCGAGCAGTACTTC.

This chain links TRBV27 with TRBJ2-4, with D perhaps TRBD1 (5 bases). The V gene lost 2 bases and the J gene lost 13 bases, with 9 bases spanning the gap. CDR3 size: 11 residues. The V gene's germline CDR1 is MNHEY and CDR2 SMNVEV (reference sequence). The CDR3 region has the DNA TGTGCCAGCAGTTTAGGGGCCGTACAGTACTTC. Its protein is CASSLGAVQYF.